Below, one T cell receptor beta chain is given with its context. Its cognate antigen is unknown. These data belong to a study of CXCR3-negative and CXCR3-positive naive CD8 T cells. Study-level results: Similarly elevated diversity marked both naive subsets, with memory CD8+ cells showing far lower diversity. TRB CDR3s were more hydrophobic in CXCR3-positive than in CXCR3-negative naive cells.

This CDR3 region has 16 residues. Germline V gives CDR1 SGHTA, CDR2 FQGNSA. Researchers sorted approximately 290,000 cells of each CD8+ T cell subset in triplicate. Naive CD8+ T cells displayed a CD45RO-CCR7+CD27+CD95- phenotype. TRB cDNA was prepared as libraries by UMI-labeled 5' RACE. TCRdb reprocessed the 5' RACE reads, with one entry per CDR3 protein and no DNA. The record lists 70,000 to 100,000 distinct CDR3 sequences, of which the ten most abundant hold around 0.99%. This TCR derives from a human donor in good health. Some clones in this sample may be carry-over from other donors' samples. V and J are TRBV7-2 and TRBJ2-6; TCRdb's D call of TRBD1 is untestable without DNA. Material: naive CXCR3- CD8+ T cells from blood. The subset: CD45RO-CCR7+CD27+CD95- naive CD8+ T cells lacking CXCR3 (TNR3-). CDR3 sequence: CASSPPMGADINVLTF.